Listed here are 20 T cell receptor beta chains from one sample, sequenced in a study of CD8+CD57+ T cells in acquired aplastic anemia. According to the study, genomic DNA was the template for TCR beta VDJ and CDR3 profiling. TCRdb reprocessed the reads via MiXCR and lists one record per CDR3 protein. The repertoire holds roughly 240,000 distinct CDR3 sequences, with approximately 50% as singletons. All sequencing subjects had displayed CD8+CD57+ cell expansion on flow cytometry. Sequencing input: sorted CD4+, CD8+, or CD8+CD57+ T cells (not recorded which) from PBMCs. The receptors come from a human donor with aplastic anemia.

To note about this clonotype: A much larger clone lies a single base off, so this may be a read error. The chain carries TRBV20-1 and TRBJ2-4; D perhaps matches TRBD2 (5 bases). The CDR3 is 18 amino acids. Trimming took off 8 bases at V and 2 bases at J, with 28 bases between the two ends. Germline CDR1 reads DFQATT; CDR2 reads SNEGSKA (reference sequence). The CDR3 region is CSPKGLWASRITKNIQYF. The CDR3 nucleotides read TGCAGTCCAAAAGGACTGTGGGCTAGTCGTATAACCAAAAACATTCAGTACTTC.

The gene calls are TRBV28 and TRBJ2-3; the D is unclear. Germline V gene data show CDR1 as MDHEN and CDR2 as SYDVKM. V shed 8 bases and J shed 11 bases, with 11 bases lying between them. This CDR3 is built from 10 residues. The CDR3 sequence: CASEGDEQYF. The CDR3 coding sequence is TGTGCCAGCGAAGGCGATGAGCAGTATTTT.

The table lists this clonotype with many counts. The chain recombines TRBV4-3 with TRBJ2-1; a weak D match, TRBD2 (5 bases). Germline CDR1 is LGHNA and CDR2 is YSLEER. Trimming cost V 0 bases and J 3 bases, with 9 bases left between them. The CDR3 spans 15 residues. This CDR3 is CASSQDGGNYNEQFF. The CDR3 DNA reads TGCGCCAGCAGCCAAGACGGAGGCAACTACAATGAGCAGTTCTTC.

V usage is TRBV7-9 and J usage is TRBJ2-7; no clear D. Deletions cut 3 bases from V and 7 bases from J, with 7 bases between. CDR1 and CDR2 from the germline V gene are SEHNR and FQNEAQ (reference sequence). The CDR3 contains 11 residues. CDR3 in amino acids: CASSFNREQYF. Here the CDR3 DNA reads TGTGCCAGCAGCTTTAATAGGGAGCAGTACTTC.

This chain connects TRBV5-1 to TRBJ2-3; the D is unclear. V was trimmed by 5 bases and J by 6 bases, leaving 7 bases between them. The germline V gene has CDR1 SGHRS and CDR2 YFSETQ. The CDR3 is 11 amino acids. The CDR3 nucleotides read TGCGCCAGCAGAAAAGGGGATACGCAGTATTTT. It codes for CASRKGDTQYF.

This clonotype was seen many times. The chain combines TRBV9 with TRBJ1-5, with no clear D. Germline V gives CDR1 SGDLS, CDR2 YYNGEE. The CDR3 has 15 residues. V lost 0 bases, J lost 5 bases, and 12 bases lay in between. This CDR3 reads CASSVDLGVDQPQHF. The CDR3 region has the DNA TGTGCCAGCAGCGTAGATCTCGGGGTGGATCAGCCCCAGCATTTT. Supplemented by reference TRBV9 and TRBJ1-5, the full variable domain reads DSGVTQTPKHLITATGQRVTLRCSPRSGDLSVYWYQQSLDQGLQFLIQYYNGEERAKGNILERFSAQQFPDLHSELNLSSLELGDSALYFCASSVDLGVDQPQHFGDGTRLSIL.

The chain is built from TRBV12-3 or TRBV12-4 and TRBJ1-6; possible D gene TRBD1, 6 bases. The germline V and J ends were trimmed by 6 bases and 4 bases, with 19 bases remaining between them. The CDR3 is 17 residues long. In nucleotides, the CDR3 is TGTGCCAGCAGCCGGACAGACCTTAGCTATTATAATTCACCCCTCCACTTT. This codes for CASSRTDLSYYNSPLHF.

This clonotype was counted ten times or more. The chain links TRBV20-1 to TRBJ2-7; D perhaps matches TRBD1 (6 bases). This CDR3 region has 15 residues. V lost 0 bases to trimming and J lost 2 bases, with 14 bases between them. Germline V lookup: CDR1 DFQATT, CDR2 SNEGSKA (reference sequence). The CDR3 sequence: CSARDLTGPTYEQYF. The CDR3 DNA reads TGCAGTGCTAGAGACTTGACAGGACCAACCTACGAGCAGTACTTC.

This chain links TRBV6-1 with TRBJ2-7, with D uncertain. Trimming removed 6 bases from V and 0 bases from J, with 18 bases in between. The CDR3 runs to 16 residues. Germline V gene lookup returns CDR1 MNHNS and CDR2 SASEGT. The CDR3 sequence: CASSERLAVTSYEQYF. CDR3 DNA sequence: TGTGCCAGCAGCGAACGACTGGCCGTAACCTCCTACGAGCAGTACTTC.

The chain carries TRBV24-1 and TRBJ1-5; maybe TRBD1 (6 bases). Germline CDR1 reads KGHDR; CDR2 reads SFDVKD. CDR3 length: 16 amino acids. The V end lost 2 bases, the J end lost 2 bases, and 12 bases lay between the germline ends. CDR3 coding DNA: TGTGCCACCAGTGATTCCCAGGGGTGGGGCAATCAGCCCCAGCATTTT. This sequence encodes CATSDSQGWGNQPQHF.

Ten or more counts support this clonotype. This chain links TRBV7-9 with TRBJ1-1; D might be TRBD1 (6 bases). Deletions cut 5 bases from V and 4 bases from J, with 8 bases between. CDR1 SEHNR and CDR2 FQNEAQ come from the germline V gene (reference sequence). This CDR3 is 12 amino acids long. CDR3 region: CASSPDSTEAFF. CDR3 sequence (DNA): TGTGCCAGCAGCCCGGACAGCACTGAAGCTTTCTTT.

In this sample, this clonotype turned up a few times. The chain is built from TRBV24-1 and TRBJ2-3; TRBD2 agrees at 11 bases. The J segment lost 0 bases and the V segment lost 2 bases, leaving 24 bases of the junction unmatched. The CDR3 length is 24 residues. Germline V gene sequence: CDR1 KGHDR, CDR2 SFDVKD. CDR3 residues: CATSDSAHLSPLAGGPASTDTQYF. As DNA, the CDR3 is TGTGCCACCAGTGATTCCGCCCACCTTTCGCCTTTAGCGGGGGGGCCTGCTAGCACAGATACGCAGTATTTT.

A few counts support this clonotype. This may be a read error, as it is one base from a much larger clone. The CDR3 DNA sequence: TGTGCCAGCAGCCCCGGGGGGAACACTGAAGCTTTCTTT. Amino acid sequence: CASSPGGNTEAFF. The chain joins TRBV7-9 to TRBJ1-1, with D maybe TRBD1 (5 bases). CDR1 and CDR2 (germline): SEHNR, FQNEAQ (reference sequence). V shed 5 bases and J shed 1 base, with 8 bases lying between them. This CDR3 is 13 amino acids long.

For this clonotype: In this CDR3 the conserved last residue, phenylalanine or tryptophan, is missing, so a read error is likely. No DNA is shown, since the ends of the CDR3 on it are uncertain; the CDR3 is the one TCRdb lists. The J gene is TRBJ2-1, the V gene TRBV7-7. The CDR3 has 8 residues if both end residues are counted. CDR1 is SSHAT and CDR2 is FNYEAQ in the germline V gene (reference sequence). Here the CDR3 reads CASSLGSS.

The V and J genes are TRBV10-1 and TRBJ1-1, with D maybe TRBD1 (5 bases). Trimming pared 3 bases from V and 3 bases from J, leaving 5 bases between. The CDR3 runs 12 residues. Germline CDR1 WNHNN, CDR2 SYGVQD (reference sequence). The CDR3 DNA reads as TGCGCCAGCAGTGAAGGGGACACTGAAGCTTTCTTT. This codes for CASSEGDTEAFF.

The chain joins TRBV10-3 to TRBJ2-5, with 9 bases aligning to TRBD1. Germline CDR1 and CDR2: ENHRY and SYGVKD. The CDR3 spans 15 residues. J was trimmed by 5 bases and V by 5 bases; bases with no gene match: 9. The CDR3 DNA reads TGTGCCATCAGTAAACAGGGGGCGCTCAGGGAGACCCAGTACTTC. The encoded protein is CAISKQGALRETQYF.

This clonotype was observed at least ten times. The chain has TRBV5-6 and TRBJ2-7; the D gene could be TRBD1 or TRBD2 (6 bases each). Trimming stripped 7 bases from V and 4 bases from J, with 15 bases between. Looked up from germline, CDR1 is SGHDT and CDR2 is YYEEEE. CDR3 length equals 13 residues. This CDR3 reads CASWGRGLYEQYF. The CDR3 DNA follows: TGTGCCAGCTGGGGTCGGGGGCTGTACGAGCAGTACTTC.

This clonotype was counted only a few times. The chain employs TRBV3-1 and TRBJ2-7, with D possibly matching TRBD1 (6 bases). V was cut by 6 bases and J by 1 base, with 16 bases left in between. The CDR3 runs to 15 residues. Germline CDR1 LGHDT, CDR2 YNNKEL (reference sequence). The CDR3 DNA is TGTGCCAGCAGTGTGGAGACAGGAGCATCCTACGAGCAGTACTTC. Protein: CASSVETGASYEQYF.

Concerning this clonotype: The conserved closing phenylalanine or tryptophan is absent in this CDR3, likely reflecting a read error. V and J are TRBV7-9 and TRBJ1-1; 7 nucleotides line up with TRBD1. Germline V gives CDR1 SEHNR, CDR2 FQNEAQ (reference sequence). The CDR3 length is 15 residues. After removal of 3 bases from V and 5 bases from J, the junction contained 9 bases not matched to a gene. The CDR3 DNA is TGTGCCAGCAGCTTGGCCCAGGACAGGCGAACTGAAGCTTTCTCT. The encoded protein is CASSLAQDRRTEAFS.

The J gene is TRBJ2-7, the V gene TRBV29-1; D is possibly TRBD2 (6 bases). Between the trimmed V and J ends, which lost 4 bases and 0 bases, there was a span of 13 bases. Germline CDR1 SQVTM, CDR2 ANQGSEA. The CDR3 totals 14 residues. The CDR3 sequence: CSVAGGTSSYEQYF. The CDR3 DNA is TGCAGCGTTGCTGGCGGGACGAGCTCCTACGAGCAGTACTTC.